These 22 T cell receptor beta chains share one sample of origin, sequenced in a study of shared clonotypes between healthy human individuals. Data came from immunoSEQ multiplex PCR; TCRdb stores just in-frame clones and leaves some out. This table holds about 2.4 million clones, approximately 94% found once. Material: naive CD4+ T cells sorted from blood. Subset reported: CD45RA+ positively selected. These TCRs come from a man aged 18 to 35 in good health.

Note on this clone: Other DNA sequences in the sample encode the same CDR3. The chain couples TRBV30 to TRBJ1-3; D is uncertain. The V gene's germline CDR1 is GTSNPN and CDR2 SVGIG (reference sequence). V was pared by 4 bases and J by 1 base, with 5 bases between. There are 12 residues in the CDR3. Here the CDR3 reads CAWTGSGNTIYF. CDR3 sequence (DNA): TGTGCCTGGACGGGGTCTGGAAACACCATATATTTT. The full variable domain, its missing parts supplied by reference TRBV30 and TRBJ1-3, is SQTIHQWPATLVQPVGSPLSLECTVEGTSNPNLYWYRQAAGRGLQLLFYSVGIGQISSEVPQNLSASRPQDRQFILSSKKLLLSDSGFYLCAWTGSGNTIYFGEGSWLTVV.

The rearrangement links TRBV11-2 to TRBJ2-1, with 7 positions matching TRBD1. V shed 0 bases, J shed 8 bases, and the junction held 7 bases outside the gene matches. Looked up from germline, CDR1 is SGHAT and CDR2 is FQNNGV. The CDR3 totals 15 residues. CDR3 DNA: TGTGCCAGCAGCTTAGATCGGTTAGGGGGCCATGAGCAGTTCTTC. The encoded protein is CASSLDRLGGHEQFF.

The chain uses TRBV7-9 and TRBJ1-2; D perhaps matches TRBD1 (6 bases). Germline V CDR1 and CDR2: SEHNR, FQNEAQ (reference sequence). The CDR3 length is 16 residues. V was cut by 4 bases and J by 7 bases, with 22 bases left in between. CDR3 nucleotides: TGTGCCAGCAGCTCCTTTAGGGATACAGGGCCCTCTGGCTACACCTTC. Amino acids: CASSSFRDTGPSGYTF.

The V gene is TRBV12-5, the J gene TRBJ2-5; D may be TRBD1 (6 bases). Germline V gene data show CDR1 as LGHNT and CDR2 as FRNRAP. This CDR3 is 16 amino acids long. Trimming stripped 7 bases from V and 1 base from J, with 19 bases between. The CDR3, as DNA: TGTGCTAGTGCCCCCGGGGCAGGGGCTATCCAAGAGACCCAGTACTTC. Protein sequence: CASAPGAGAIQETQYF.

V usage is TRBV27 and J usage is TRBJ2-1; 10 bases are a match to TRBD2. Germline V gene lookup returns CDR1 MNHEY and CDR2 SMNVEV (reference sequence). The CDR3 runs to 16 residues. Trimming removed 6 bases from V and 4 bases from J; junction bases left unmatched: 9. As DNA, the CDR3 is TGTGCCAGCAGCTTGTCACTAGCGGGACCTTACAATGAGCAGTTCTTC. Protein sequence: CASSLSLAGPYNEQFF.

CDR3 sequence reads: CASGAGGPDTEAFF. The CDR3 DNA is TGTGCCAGCGGCGCCGGGGGGCCAGACACTGAAGCTTTCTTT. The J gene is TRBJ1-1, the V gene TRBV21-1. TRBV21-1 is a documented pseudogene. The CDR3 consists of 14 residues.

The CDR3 reads CASRITGGGNQPQHF. The CDR3 DNA sequence: TGTGCCAGCAGGATTACAGGGGGGGGCAATCAGCCCCAGCATTTT. V is TRBV6-5 and J is TRBJ1-5; the match to TRBD1 covers 8 bases. Germline V gene lookup returns CDR1 MNHEY and CDR2 SVGAGI. The CDR3 contains 15 residues. V was clipped by 6 bases and J by 2 bases; unmatched bases: 6.

V is TRBV4-3 and J is TRBJ1-1, with D possibly being TRBD1 (5 bases). The CDR3 contains 15 residues. Trimming shortened V by 1 base and J by 3 bases, and 12 bases separated the two germline ends. The germline CDR1 and CDR2 sequences are LGHNA and YSLEER. CDR3 loop: CASSQVPGVDTEAFF. CDR3 coding DNA: TGCGCCAGCAGCCAAGTTCCGGGGGTGGACACTGAAGCTTTCTTT.

A remark on this clone: The same CDR3 also results from other DNA sequences found in this sample. The CDR3 DNA reads TGTGCCAGCAGTTACAGGGGACAGGGTTCCTATGGCTACACCTTC. This translates into CASSYRGQGSYGYTF. The V and J genes are TRBV6-6 and TRBJ1-2; 9 bases map to TRBD1. V shed 2 bases, J shed 4 bases, and the junction held 5 bases outside the gene matches. Germline assignment: CDR1 MNHNY and CDR2 SVGAGI (reference sequence). CDR3 length: 15 residues.

The chain employs TRBV9 and TRBJ1-2; tentative D call: TRBD1 (5 bases). Trimming took 4 bases from V and 2 from J, leaving 15 bases between them. Germline V gene data show CDR1 as SGDLS and CDR2 as YYNGEE. There are 15 residues in the CDR3. The CDR3 loop reads CASSPQTVTNYGYTF. CDR3 sequence (DNA): TGTGCCAGCAGCCCCCAGACAGTTACCAACTATGGCTACACCTTC.

V usage is TRBV19 and J usage is TRBJ2-7; D is perhaps TRBD1 (6 bases). The length of the CDR3 is 17 residues. V lost 6 bases to trimming and J lost 0 bases, with 21 bases between them. The germline V gene encodes CDR1 LNHDA and CDR2 SQIVND (reference sequence). This CDR3 reads CASRNRQVRQTSYEQYF. CDR3 nucleotides: TGTGCCAGTAGAAACCGACAGGTCCGACAAACCTCCTACGAGCAGTACTTC. The full variable domain, completed using reference TRBV19 and TRBJ2-7, is DGGITQSPKYLFRKEGQNVTLSCEQNLNHDAMYWYRQDPGQGLRLIYYSQIVNDFQKGDIAEGYSVSREKKESFPLTVTSAQKNPTAFYLCASRNRQVRQTSYEQYFGPGTRLTVT.

The chain recombines TRBV5-1 with TRBJ2-7; D is ambiguous. Trimming pared 2 bases from V and 6 bases from J, leaving 15 bases between. Germline V gene data show CDR1 as SGHRS and CDR2 as YFSETQ. This CDR3 comprises 14 residues. The chain's CDR3 is CASSLGRRSSEQYF. Written as DNA, the CDR3 is TGCGCCAGCAGCTTAGGGCGACGGTCGTCCGAGCAGTACTTC.

This clone was observed once. CDR3 loop: CASSFGGPGGSYEQYF. Written as DNA, the CDR3 is TGTGCCAGCAGCTTCGGGGGGCCAGGAGGGAGTTACGAGCAGTACTTC. V gene TRBV11-2 combines with J gene TRBJ2-7; the D gene is possibly TRBD2 (7 bases). Germline CDR1 is SGHAT and CDR2 is FQNNGV. The V gene lost 3 bases and the J gene lost 4 bases, with 19 bases spanning the gap. This CDR3 contains 16 residues.

This clone was detected once. The chain has TRBV10-3 and TRBJ1-1; the D gene is possibly TRBD1 (5 bases). V lost 8 bases and J 3 bases, leaving 19 bases between the germline ends. Germline V CDR1 and CDR2: ENHRY, SYGVKD. This CDR3 comprises 15 residues. The CDR3 DNA is TGTGCCATCGGCCGGGGCAGGGTGGGGGACACTGAAGCTTTCTTT. Amino acids: CAIGRGRVGDTEAFF.

The rearrangement links TRBV7-9 to TRBJ2-1; either TRBD1 or TRBD2 may supply D (6 bases each). V lost 1 base to trimming and J lost 3 bases, with 7 bases between them. CDR1 and CDR2 (germline): SEHNR, FQNEAQ (reference sequence). The CDR3 has 14 residues. This CDR3 reads CASSLEGGYNEQFF. CDR3 nucleotide sequence: TGTGCCAGCAGCTTAGAGGGGGGCTACAATGAGCAGTTCTTC.

The CDR3: CASSQHDRGNTEAFF. The CDR3 DNA reads TGTGCCAGCAGCCAACATGACAGGGGGAACACTGAAGCTTTCTTT. V is TRBV14 and J is TRBJ1-1; 8 bases line up with TRBD1. Germline V gene data show CDR1 as SGHDN and CDR2 as FVKESK. CDR3 length: 15 residues. Germline trimming cut 2 bases from V and 1 base from J; bases unmatched to any gene: 3.

This chain connects TRBV30 to TRBJ1-4; 8 bases map to TRBD1. Trimming at V came to 1 base and at J to 3 bases, leaving 7 bases not matched to a gene. Germline CDR1 GTSNPN, CDR2 SVGIG (reference sequence). This CDR3 region has 16 residues. CDR3 DNA sequence: TGTGCCTGGAGTGGACAGGGGCGCGTCTCTAATGAAAAACTGTTTTTT. It yields the protein CAWSGQGRVSNEKLFF.

The genes are TRBV6-6 and TRBJ1-5; D unresolved. The germline V gene has CDR1 MNHNY and CDR2 SVGAGI (reference sequence). This CDR3 has 14 amino acids. V lost 1 base, J lost 7 bases, and 11 bases lay in between. The CDR3 DNA reads as TGTGCCAGCAGTTACTTAACGGAGGGACAGCCCCAGCATTTT. Its translation is CASSYLTEGQPQHF.

The J gene is TRBJ1-4, the V gene TRBV6-5, with no clear D. CDR1 is MNHEY and CDR2 is SVGAGI in the germline V gene. This CDR3 spans 14 amino acids. The ends were cut back, 9 bases at V and 7 bases at J, with 18 bases in the middle. In DNA, the CDR3 is TGTGCCAGTTCCCTGGGAAGAGTAGGTGAAAAACTGTTTTTT. Protein product: CASSLGRVGEKLFF.

Regarding this clone: Within the sample, other DNA sequences also encode this same CDR3. The gene calls are TRBV19 and TRBJ2-7; TRBD1 might be the D (5 bases). CDR1 and CDR2 (germline): LNHDA, SQIVND (reference sequence). The germline V and J ends were trimmed by 5 bases and 0 bases, with 11 bases remaining between them. The CDR3 covers 14 residues. CDR3 residues: CASSPTGASYEQYF. CDR3 nucleotide sequence: TGTGCCAGTAGTCCCACAGGTGCCTCCTACGAGCAGTACTTC.

The gene calls are TRBV6-5 and TRBJ1-1, with TRBD1 identical over 8 bases. The V and J ends lost 6 bases and 11 bases, in that order; junction bases with no gene match: 8. The CDR3 runs 12 residues. Germline CDR1 and CDR2: MNHEY and SVGAGI. Here the CDR3 DNA reads TGTGCCAGCAGCCAAAAGACAGGGGTGGCTTTCTTT. Amino acids: CASSQKTGVAFF.

This chain links TRBV18 with TRBJ2-2; D remains unclear. This CDR3 is built from 13 residues. V lost 4 bases to trimming and J lost 5 bases, with 8 bases between them. Germline loops: CDR1 KGHSH, CDR2 LQKENI. The CDR3, as DNA: TGTGCCAGCTCACGGGATAAGACCGGGGAGCTGTTTTTT. It translates to CASSRDKTGELFF. Looking up the rest from reference TRBV18 and TRBJ2-2 gives the full variable domain: NAGVMQNPRHLVRRRGQEARLRCSPMKGHSHVYWYRQLPEEGLKFMVYLQKENIIDESGMPKERFSAEFPKEGPSILRIQQVVRGDSAAYFCASSRDKTGELFFGEGSRLTVL.